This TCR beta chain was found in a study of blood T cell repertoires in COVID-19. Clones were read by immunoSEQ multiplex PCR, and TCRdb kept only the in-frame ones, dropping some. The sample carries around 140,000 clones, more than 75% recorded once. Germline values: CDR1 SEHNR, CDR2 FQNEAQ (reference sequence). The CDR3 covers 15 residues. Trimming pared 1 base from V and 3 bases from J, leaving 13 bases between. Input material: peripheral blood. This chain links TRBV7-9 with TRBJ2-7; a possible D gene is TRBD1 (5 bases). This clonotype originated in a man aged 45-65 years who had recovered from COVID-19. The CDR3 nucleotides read TGTGCCAGCAGCTTAGGAGTCCCAGGGCACTACGAGCAGTACTTC. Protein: CASSLGVPGHYEQYF.